The rows below give T cell receptor beta chains drawn from one sample of a study of identical twins. TCRdb processed the 5' RACE reads anew with MiXCR; each CDR3 protein has one entry. There are approximately 700,000 distinct CDR3 sequences in the sample; roughly 6.2% occur only once, and 1.5% to 2% lies in the top ten. The sequenced sample was naive T cells sorted from blood. The source is a man aged 18 to 35 in good health. Each CDR3 is given with its conserved first and last residue. Each record gives: clone size, CDR3 length, D gene, J gene, V gene, CDR3 protein, CDR3 DNA. The D gene is left open where the match is weak. Some rows mark clone size as missing; the rest say once, few, many or name a class of expanded clone.

.	14	TRBD2	TRBJ2-1	TRBV9	CASSATTGLAGAFF	TGTGCCAGCAGCGCAACTACAGGACTAGCGGGAGCGTTCTTC
many	12	TRBD2	TRBJ2-7	TRBV12-3/TRBV12-4	CASSFGGGEQYF	TGTGCCAGCAGCTTCGGGGGGGGCGAGCAGTACTTC
few	13	.	TRBJ2-5	TRBV20-1	CSASSRIQETQYF	TGCAGTGCTAGTTCGCGGATCCAAGAGACCCAGTACTTC
many	16	TRBD1	TRBJ2-7	TRBV10-3	CAISVASGTGSHEQYF	TGTGCCATCAGTGTAGCGTCCGGGACAGGGTCTCACGAGCAGTACTTC
many	15	.	TRBJ1-4	TRBV20-1	CSARDPRRYDEKLFF	TGCAGTGCTAGAGACCCCAGGCGGTATGATGAAAAACTGTTTTTT
.	14	.	TRBJ1-4	TRBV12-3/TRBV12-4	CASSRLGANEKLFF	TGTGCCAGCAGCCGGTTGGGAGCTAATGAAAAACTGTTTTTT
many	15	.	TRBJ2-1	TRBV4-1	CASSQEGVSYNEQFF	TGCGCCAGCAGCCAAGAAGGAGTCTCCTACAATGAGCAGTTCTTC
few	12	.	TRBJ2-2	TRBV29-1	CSVLPSAGELFF	TGCAGCGTACTTCCCAGCGCCGGGGAGCTGTTTTTT
many	14	.	TRBJ1-3	TRBV6-5	CASSYSTAGNTIYF	TGTGCCAGCAGTTACTCGACGGCTGGAAACACCATATATTTT
few	15	TRBD2	TRBJ2-3	TRBV5-1	CASSLLAGSANTQYF	TGCGCCAGCAGCTTGCTAGCGGGAAGTGCAAATACGCAGTATTTT
.	12	.	TRBJ1-2	TRBV20-1	CSARDLGQGYTF	TGCAGTGCTAGAGATCTAGGCCAAGGCTACACCTTC
few	15	TRBD1	TRBJ2-3	TRBV10-3	CAISSRGLSTDTQYF	TGTGCCATCAGTTCCAGGGGGCTTAGCACAGATACGCAGTATTTT
.	13	TRBD1	TRBJ1-4	TRBV14	CASSPGYRGKLFF	TGTGCCAGCAGCCCCGGATACAGGGGAAAACTGTTTTTT
.	15	.	TRBJ2-2	TRBV6-1	CASKRLGLSTGELFF	TGTGCCAGCAAAAGATTGGGACTCTCCACCGGGGAGCTGTTTTTT
.	16	TRBD2	TRBJ2-1	TRBV12-3/TRBV12-4	CASSPPYGGSSYEQFF	TGTGCCAGCAGTCCGCCGTACGGCGGGAGTAGCTATGAGCAGTTCTTC
few	16	.	TRBJ1-2	TRBV5-1	CASSLNQALDAYGYTF	TGCGCCAGCAGCCTGAATCAGGCCCTAGACGCCTATGGCTACACCTTC
.	15	TRBD1	TRBJ2-1	TRBV5-1	CASSSRDSDYNEQFF	TGCGCCAGCAGCTCCCGGGACAGTGATTACAATGAGCAGTTCTTC
few	16	TRBD2	TRBJ2-1	TRBV4-2	CASSQESGSSYNEQFF	TGTGCCAGCAGCCAAGAAAGCGGGAGTTCCTACAATGAGCAGTTCTTC